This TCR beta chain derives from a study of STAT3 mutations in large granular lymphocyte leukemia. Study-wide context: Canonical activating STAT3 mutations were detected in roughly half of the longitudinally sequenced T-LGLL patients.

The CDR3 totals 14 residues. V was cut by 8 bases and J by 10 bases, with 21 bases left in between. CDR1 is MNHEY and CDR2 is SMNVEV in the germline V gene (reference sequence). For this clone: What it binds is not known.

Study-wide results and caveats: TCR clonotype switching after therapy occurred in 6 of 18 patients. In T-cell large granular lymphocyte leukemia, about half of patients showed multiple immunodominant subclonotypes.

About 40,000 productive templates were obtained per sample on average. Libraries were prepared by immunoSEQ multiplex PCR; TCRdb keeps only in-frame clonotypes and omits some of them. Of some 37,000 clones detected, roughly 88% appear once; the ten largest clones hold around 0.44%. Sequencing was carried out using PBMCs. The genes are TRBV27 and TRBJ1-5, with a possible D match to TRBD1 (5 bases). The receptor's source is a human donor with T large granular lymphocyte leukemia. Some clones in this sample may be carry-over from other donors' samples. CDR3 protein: CASASLGTQSPQHF. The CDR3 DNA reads TGTGCCAGCGCATCCTTAGGGACCCAAAGCCCCCAGCATTTT.